Listed below are T cell receptor beta chains from one sample, sequenced in a study of blood T cell repertoires in COVID-19. The table came from immunoSEQ multiplex PCR; TCRdb's copy has only in-frame clones and leaves some out. The sample consists of about 46,000 clones, 80% to 90% of them appearing once. Sequenced: peripheral blood. The receptors were sampled from a woman at least 80 years old with COVID-19, enrolled during active disease. CDR3s include the opening cysteine and the closing phenylalanine or tryptophan.

j_call cdr3_length v_call cdr3_aa
TRBJ1-2 14 TRBV6-8 CASSYATGNYGYTF
TRBJ2-3 14 TRBV12-5 CASGLQGGPDTQYF
TRBJ1-2 13 TRBV5-1 CASSPTGVGGYTF
TRBJ2-7 14 TRBV5-4 CASSLDPGGYEQYF
TRBJ1-6 14 TRBV11-1 CASSPQGNNSPLHF
TRBJ2-4 17 TRBV2 CASRRKTGIVPQNIQYF
TRBJ1-3 14 TRBV2 CASSASLAGNTIYF
TRBJ2-5 16 TRBV2 CASSPRRVGVGETQYF
TRBJ2-7 14 TRBV18 CASSPGRGSDEQYF
TRBJ2-7 13 TRBV28 CASGPPALYEQYF
TRBJ2-7 16 TRBV4-3 CASSQGFGQGRYEQYF
TRBJ1-1 14 TRBV7-9 CASSDRGRLTEAFF
TRBJ2-2 15 TRBV7-2 CASSLGLAGHGELFF
TRBJ2-1 16 TRBV5-6 CASSFLEGGRIHEQFF
TRBJ2-6 20 TRBV28 CASSLSPRLPESGGANVLTF
TRBJ1-6 16 TRBV28 CASRTGGSSYNSPLHF
TRBJ2-3 16 TRBV7-2 CASSLRAGTSPDTQYF
TRBJ2-3 15 TRBV3-1/TRBV3-2 CASSQDYAQSDTQYF
TRBJ2-7 19 TRBV15 CATSRDLVRGTLSPDEQYF
TRBJ1-2 15 TRBV6-5 CASSYASGTGAGYTF
TRBJ2-2 14 TRBV6-5 CASRGLASTGELFF
TRBJ2-7 15 TRBV6-6 CASRGGQGPPYEQYF
TRBJ1-2 14 TRBV2 CASSEAGASYGYTF
TRBJ2-3 17 TRBV7-2 CASSLGYTGSSTDTQYF